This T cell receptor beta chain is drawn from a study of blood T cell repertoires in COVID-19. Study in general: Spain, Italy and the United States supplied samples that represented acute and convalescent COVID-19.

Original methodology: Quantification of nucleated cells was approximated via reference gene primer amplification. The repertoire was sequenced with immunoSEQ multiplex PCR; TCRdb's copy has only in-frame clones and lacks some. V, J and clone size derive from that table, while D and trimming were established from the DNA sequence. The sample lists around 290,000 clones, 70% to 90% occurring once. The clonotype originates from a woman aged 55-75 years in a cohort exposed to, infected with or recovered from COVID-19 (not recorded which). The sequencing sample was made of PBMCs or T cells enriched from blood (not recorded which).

The CDR3 nucleotides read TGTGCCAGCAGTTCAACACAGGGGAGGCCGAGGAGCAATCAGCCCCAGCATTTT. This translates into CASSSTQGRPRSNQPQHF. V gene TRBV28 combines with J gene TRBJ1-5; 7 nucleotides line up with TRBD1. The trim removed 4 bases at V and 1 base at J, leaving 13 bases unmatched. Germline CDR1 reads MDHEN; CDR2 reads SYDVKM. This CDR3 region has 18 residues. Supplemented by reference TRBV28 and TRBJ1-5, the full variable domain reads DVKVTQSSRYLVKRTGEKVFLECVQDMDHENMFWYRQDPGLGLRLIYFSYDVKMKEKGDIPEGYSVSREKKERFSLILESASTNQTSMYLCASSSTQGRPRSNQPQHFGDGTRLSIL.